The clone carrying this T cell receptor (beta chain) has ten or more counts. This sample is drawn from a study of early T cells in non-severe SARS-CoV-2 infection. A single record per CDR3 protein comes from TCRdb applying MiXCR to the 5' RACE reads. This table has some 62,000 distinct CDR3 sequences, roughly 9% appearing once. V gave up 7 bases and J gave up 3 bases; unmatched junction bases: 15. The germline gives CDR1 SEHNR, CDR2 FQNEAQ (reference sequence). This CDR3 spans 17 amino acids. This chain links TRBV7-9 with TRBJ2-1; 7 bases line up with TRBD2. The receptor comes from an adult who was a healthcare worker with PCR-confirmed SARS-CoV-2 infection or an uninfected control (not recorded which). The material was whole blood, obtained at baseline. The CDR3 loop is CASTQTEGGDYYNEQFF. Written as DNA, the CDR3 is TGTGCCAGCACCCAAACCGAGGGCGGGGACTACTACAATGAGCAGTTCTTC.